Presented here are 11 T cell receptor beta chains from one specimen sequenced in a study of shared clonotypes between healthy human individuals. Using immunoSEQ multiplex PCR, the repertoire was profiled, and TCRdb retains in-frame clones only, with some absent. Among hundreds of thousands of clones listed, around 73% were seen once. Material for sequencing was memory CD4+ T cells sorted from blood. Subset specified: CD45RA-negative fraction. The receptors derive from a woman aged 30 to 39 in good health.

The chain has TRBV19 and TRBJ2-1; TRBD2 matches at 10 bases. This CDR3 region has 17 residues. CDR1 is LNHDA and CDR2 is SQIVND in the germline V gene (reference sequence). The junction had 9 bases not matched to a gene; V was cut back by 4 bases and J by 3 bases. Here the CDR3 reads CASSRYLRTSGYNEQFF. DNA of the CDR3: TGTGCCAGTAGTAGATATCTTCGGACTAGCGGCTACAATGAGCAGTTCTTC.

This clone was observed a few times. The chain employs TRBV11-2 and TRBJ2-2, with D possibly matching TRBD1 (6 bases). V gave up 0 bases and J gave up 8 bases, with 13 bases separating them. The CDR3 sequence is 15 residues long. The germline gives CDR1 SGHAT, CDR2 FQNNGV. The CDR3 loop is CASSLDRQGFGELFF. DNA for the CDR3: TGTGCCAGCAGCTTAGATCGTCAGGGGTTTGGGGAGCTGTTTTTT. Filled out from reference TRBV11-2 and TRBJ2-2, the complete variable domain reads EAGVAQSPRYKIIEKRQSVAFWCNPISGHATLYWYQQILGQGPKLLIQFQNNGVVDDSQLPKDRFSAERLKGVDSTLKIQPAKLEDSAVYLCASSLDRQGFGELFFGEGSRLTVL.

This chain connects TRBV19 to TRBJ2-1, with D possibly TRBD2 on 6 matching bases. V lost 1 base and J lost 8, with 21 bases in between. Germline CDR1 is LNHDA and CDR2 is SQIVND (reference sequence). The CDR3 sequence is 17 residues long. The CDR3 loop reads CASSIGPPVGSLHEQFF. CDR3 DNA sequence: TGTGCCAGTAGTATAGGTCCCCCGGTCGGGAGTTTGCATGAGCAGTTCTTC.

The rearrangement uses TRBV5-4 and TRBJ2-3; TRBD2 aligns across 13 bases. The germline gives CDR1 SGHNT, CDR2 YYREEE (reference sequence). The trim removed 7 bases at V and 0 bases at J, leaving 11 bases unmatched. The CDR3 contains 18 residues. CDR3: CASRFAGTSGESTDTQYF. In nucleotides, the CDR3 is TGTGCCAGCCGGTTTGCCGGGACTAGCGGGGAAAGCACAGATACGCAGTATTTT.

The chain links TRBV29-1 to TRBJ2-7; D is possibly TRBD2 (6 bases). V dropped 5 bases and J dropped 5 bases, with 13 bases sitting between them. Germline V gene data show CDR1 as SQVTM and CDR2 as ANQGSEA. The CDR3 loop spans 12 amino acids. For the CDR3, the DNA is TGCAGCGTTATGAGCGGGCTTGACGAGCAGTACTTC. This translates into CSVMSGLDEQYF.

This clone has a single count. The CDR3 nucleotides are TGTGCCAGTTCCCTAACAGGGGTAGAAGGCTACACCTTC. Protein: CASSLTGVEGYTF. The chain links TRBV7-9 to TRBJ1-2; TRBD1 matches 7 bases. Germline V CDR1 and CDR2: SEHNR, FQNEAQ (reference sequence). J gave up 8 bases and V 9 bases, and 12 bases lay outside the gene matches. This CDR3 contains 13 residues.

Details on this clone: The same CDR3 is also encoded by other DNA sequences in this sample. This sequence joins TRBV7-2 and TRBJ2-1; D is unclear. V lost 1 base and J 0 bases, leaving 10 bases between the germline ends. The germline V gene has CDR1 SGHTA and CDR2 FQGNSA. The CDR3 is made up of 16 amino acids. The CDR3 reads CASSLGALSSYNEQFF. The CDR3 DNA is TGTGCCAGCAGCTTAGGGGCCCTAAGCTCCTACAATGAGCAGTTCTTC. Based on the CDR3 plus reference TRBV7-2 and TRBJ2-1, the full variable domain is GAGVSQSPSNKVTEKGKDVELRCDPISGHTALYWYRQSLGQGLEFLIYFQGNSAPDKSGLPSDRFSAERTGGSVSTLTIQRTQQEDSAVYLCASSLGALSSYNEQFFGPGTRLTVL.

This chain connects TRBV5-1 to TRBJ2-1, with D perhaps matching TRBD1 (5 bases). V dropped 1 base and J dropped 5 bases, with 10 bases sitting between them. The CDR3 sequence is 14 residues long. CDR1 is SGHRS and CDR2 is YFSETQ in the germline V gene. The CDR3 region has the DNA TGCGCCAGCAGCTTGCCAGGGAACAACAATGAGCAGTTCTTC. Its protein is CASSLPGNNNEQFF.

The rearrangement joins TRBV2 to TRBJ2-7; possibly TRBD2 for D (6 bases). The CDR3 has 15 residues. Germline CDR1 SNHLY, CDR2 FYNNEI. V shed 1 base and J shed 0 bases, with 10 bases lying between them. CDR3 loop: CASSEGVGGSYEQYF. The CDR3 DNA reads as TGTGCCAGCAGTGAAGGTGTCGGGGGCTCCTACGAGCAGTACTTC.

The chain couples TRBV28 to TRBJ1-2, with D unresolved. V was pared by 4 bases and J by 6 bases, with 36 bases between. The CDR3 is made up of 21 amino acids. Germline V CDR1 and CDR2: MDHEN, SYDVKM. CDR3 nucleotides: TGTGCCAGCAGTTCCAACCTCGGAAAGACTCCCCGGACTTTACTCGTTCATGGCTACACCTTC. Translated: CASSSNLGKTPRTLLVHGYTF.

The rearrangement uses TRBV2 and TRBJ1-2, with D unclear. This CDR3 is built from 14 residues. V was clipped by 7 bases and J by 1 base, with 13 bases between them. CDR1 is SNHLY and CDR2 is FYNNEI in the germline V gene. CDR3 coding DNA: TGTGCCAGCAACCAGGTCGGCATTAACTATGGCTACACCTTC. Protein product: CASNQVGINYGYTF.